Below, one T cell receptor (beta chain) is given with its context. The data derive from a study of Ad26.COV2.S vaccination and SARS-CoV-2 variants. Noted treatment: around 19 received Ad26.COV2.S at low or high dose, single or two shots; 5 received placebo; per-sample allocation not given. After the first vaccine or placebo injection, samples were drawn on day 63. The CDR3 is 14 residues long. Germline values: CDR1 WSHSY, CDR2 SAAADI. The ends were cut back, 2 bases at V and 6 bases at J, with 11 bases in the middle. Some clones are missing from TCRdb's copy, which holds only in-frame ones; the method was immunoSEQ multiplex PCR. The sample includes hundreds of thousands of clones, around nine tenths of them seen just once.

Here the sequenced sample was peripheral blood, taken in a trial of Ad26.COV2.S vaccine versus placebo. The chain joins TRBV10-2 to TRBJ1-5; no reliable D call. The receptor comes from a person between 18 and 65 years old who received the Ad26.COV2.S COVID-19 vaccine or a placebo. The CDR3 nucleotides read TGCGCCAGCAGTGAGGGTAGGGTTGGTCAGCCCCAGCATTTT. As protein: CASSEGRVGQPQHF.